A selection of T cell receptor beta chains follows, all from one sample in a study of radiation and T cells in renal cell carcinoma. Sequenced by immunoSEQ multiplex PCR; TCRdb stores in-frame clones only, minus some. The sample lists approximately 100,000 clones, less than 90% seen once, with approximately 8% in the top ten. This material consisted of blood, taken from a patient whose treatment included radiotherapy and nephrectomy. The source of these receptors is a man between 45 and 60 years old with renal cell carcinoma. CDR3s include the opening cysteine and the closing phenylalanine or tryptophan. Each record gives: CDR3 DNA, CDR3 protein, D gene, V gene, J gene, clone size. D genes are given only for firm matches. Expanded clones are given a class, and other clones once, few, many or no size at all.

DNA: TGCGCCAGCAGCTGGGGACTACACGACTACGAGCAGTACTTC; CDR3: CASSWGLHDYEQYF; D: TRBD2; V: TRBV5-1; J: TRBJ2-7; size: .
DNA: TGTGCCAGCAGTTCGGGGACGGTCGGGACCCAGTACTTC; CDR3: CASSSGTVGTQYF; D: .; V: TRBV28; J: TRBJ2-5; size: once
DNA: TGTGCCAGCAGCTTAGGACAGACAGGGTCTGGAAACACCATATATTTT; CDR3: CASSLGQTGSGNTIYF; D: TRBD1; V: TRBV5-4; J: TRBJ1-3; size: .
DNA: TGTGCCAGCAGCGCTAGCCAGAGAGATACGCAGTATTTT; CDR3: CASSASQRDTQYF; D: .; V: TRBV6-5; J: TRBJ2-3; size: .
DNA: TGTGCCAGCAGCTTACAGTTGGAGGGAGGCAGCCATGAGCAGTTCTTC; CDR3: CASSLQLEGGSHEQFF; D: .; V: TRBV13; J: TRBJ2-1; size: .
DNA: TGTGCCAGCAGCCCTGACAGGGATTTGTCCTACGAGCAGTACTTC; CDR3: CASSPDRDLSYEQYF; D: TRBD1; V: TRBV6-5; J: TRBJ2-7; size: .
DNA: TGTGCCAGCGGTCAGGCTAGCGATGGGAATGAGCAGTTCTTC; CDR3: CASGQASDGNEQFF; D: .; V: TRBV2; J: TRBJ2-1; size: .
DNA: TGTGCCAGCAGCTTAAGTCGGTACAATGAGCAGTTCTTC; CDR3: CASSLSRYNEQFF; D: .; V: TRBV7-6; J: TRBJ2-1; size: .
DNA: TGTGCCAGCAGCTTTACGGGACAGGGTCTGAACACTGAAGCTTTCTTT; CDR3: CASSFTGQGLNTEAFF; D: TRBD1; V: TRBV7-9; J: TRBJ1-1; size: .
DNA: TGTGCCAGCAGCGGGTGGCGCAACACTGAAGCTTTCTTT; CDR3: CASSGWRNTEAFF; D: .; V: TRBV21-1; J: TRBJ1-1; size: .
DNA: TGTGCCAGTAAACAACGGGACAGCTACACTGAAGCTTTCTTT; CDR3: CASKQRDSYTEAFF; D: TRBD1; V: TRBV19; J: TRBJ1-1; size: .
DNA: TGTGCCAGCAGCTTTCTAGACAGGGACCCTTACGAGCAGTACTTC; CDR3: CASSFLDRDPYEQYF; D: TRBD1; V: TRBV5-6; J: TRBJ2-7; size: .
DNA: TGTGCCAGTAGCGACCGATCCCCCCTCACCGGGGAGCTGTTTTTT; CDR3: CASSDRSPLTGELFF; D: .; V: TRBV19; J: TRBJ2-2; size: .
DNA: TGTGCCAGCAGCTTAGAAGGGACTAGCTCGAACACCGGGGAGCTGTTTTTT; CDR3: CASSLEGTSSNTGELFF; D: TRBD2; V: TRBV7-2; J: TRBJ2-2; size: .
DNA: TGCGCCAGCAGCCAAGATCCCGGGGTTACGCAGTATTTT; CDR3: CASSQDPGVTQYF; D: .; V: TRBV4-1; J: TRBJ2-3; size: few
DNA: TGCGCCAGCAGATTGGCGACAGGTCTCCAAGAGACCCAGTACTTC; CDR3: CASRLATGLQETQYF; D: .; V: TRBV5-1; J: TRBJ2-5; size: .
DNA: TGTGCCAGCAGTTACTTCGGTAGCGGGGTATACGAGCAGTACTTC; CDR3: CASSYFGSGVYEQYF; D: TRBD2; V: TRBV6-6; J: TRBJ2-7; size: once
DNA: TGCGCCAGCAGCTTGGAGCCTAGCGGCACAGATACGCAGTATTTT; CDR3: CASSLEPSGTDTQYF; D: .; V: TRBV5-1; J: TRBJ2-3; size: .
DNA: TGCGCCAGCAGCTTCGGAGCGGGGTCGGTCCGGGAGACCCAGTACTTC; CDR3: CASSFGAGSVRETQYF; D: TRBD2; V: TRBV5-1; J: TRBJ2-5; size: once
DNA: TGTGCCACCCTTGGGGGTGGCCAGAGCACAGATACGCAGTATTTT; CDR3: CATLGGGQSTDTQYF; D: .; V: TRBV28; J: TRBJ2-3; size: .
DNA: TGTGCCACCAGCAGAGCGGGTAGTTCCTACGAGCAGTACTTC; CDR3: CATSRAGSSYEQYF; D: .; V: TRBV15; J: TRBJ2-7; size: .
DNA: TGCAGCGTTGTTGGCAGAGAAGAGACCCAGTACTTC; CDR3: CSVVGREETQYF; D: .; V: TRBV29-1; J: TRBJ2-5; size: .
DNA: TGTGCCAGCAGCCGTACCACCTCAAACACCATATATTTT; CDR3: CASSRTTSNTIYF; D: .; V: TRBV7-2; J: TRBJ1-3; size: once